This TCR beta chain emerged from a study of Ad26.COV2.S vaccination and SARS-CoV-2 variants. On the study more broadly: Ad26.COV2.S shots went into the muscle once or twice, 56 days apart.

As regards this clone: What it recognizes is unknown.

Produced via immunoSEQ multiplex PCR; TCRdb's table is partial and in-frame only. The sample consists of about 440,000 clones, around 91% of them appearing once. This sample's treatment: some 20 received Ad26.COV2.S at low or high dose, single or two shots; about five received placebo; per-sample allocation not given. Specimens were obtained on day 63 following the first vaccine or placebo injection. The shot given was an Ad26 vector that makes Wuhan-strain SARS-CoV-2 spike. Overall study results and limits: For non-spike TCRs, breadth in vaccine recipients resembled that in placebo recipients.

This CDR3 comprises 15 residues. Trimming took off 4 bases at V and 7 bases at J, with 17 bases between the two ends. Germline assignment: CDR1 SGHRS and CDR2 YFSETQ. The chain uses TRBV5-1 and TRBJ1-4; a possible D gene is TRBD1 (6 bases). The material sequenced was peripheral blood, taken in a trial of Ad26.COV2.S vaccine versus placebo. The TCR comes from a person between 18 and 59 years old who received the Ad26.COV2.S COVID-19 vaccine or a placebo. CDR3 loop: CASSQAGAGFEKLFF. The CDR3 DNA sequence: TGCGCCAGCAGCCAGGCAGGGGCGGGTTTTGAAAAACTGTTTTTT.